The rows below give T cell receptor beta chains drawn from one sample of a study of a mutant IDH1 vaccine in newly diagnosed glioma. These receptors lack a known antigen. Measured with immunoSEQ multiplex PCR; TCRdb has only the in-frame clones, and not every one. This sample has tens of thousands of clones, with 84% found just once. Sample: PBMCs, taken from a glioma patient whose treatment included an IDH1 peptide vaccine. The receptors originated from a man aged 30-40 years with glioma. Both conserved end residues are part of each CDR3. Each record gives: V gene, J gene, D gene, clone size, CDR3 DNA, CDR3 protein. The D gene is left open where the match is weak. Part of the rows lack a size; the others show once, few, many or a class for expanded clones.

V gene: TRBV5-4
J gene: TRBJ1-6
D gene: NA
clone size: NA
CDR3 DNA: TGTGCCAGCAGCATAGGCAGGGAACCCTATAATTCACCCCTCCACTTT
CDR3 protein: CASSIGREPYNSPLHF

V gene: TRBV15
J gene: TRBJ2-2
D gene: NA
clone size: NA
CDR3 DNA: TGTGCCACCAGCAGAGATCAGCAGGGGAACACCGGGGAGCTGTTTTTT
CDR3 protein: CATSRDQQGNTGELFF

V gene: TRBV9
J gene: TRBJ2-6
D gene: NA
clone size: once
CDR3 DNA: TGTGCCAGCAGCAGGGACGCAGCCTCTGGGGCCAACGTCCTGACTTTC
CDR3 protein: CASSRDAASGANVLTF

V gene: TRBV29-1
J gene: TRBJ1-2
D gene: NA
clone size: NA
CDR3 DNA: TGCAGCGTTGAGAGTGGCAGGGGCTATGGCTACACCTTC
CDR3 protein: CSVESGRGYGYTF

V gene: TRBV7-9
J gene: TRBJ1-4
D gene: TRBD1
clone size: NA
CDR3 DNA: TGTGCCGGAGGGACAGGGGGAGAAAAACTGTTTTTT
CDR3 protein: CAGGTGGEKLFF

V gene: TRBV11-2
J gene: TRBJ1-1
D gene: TRBD1
clone size: NA
CDR3 DNA: TGTGCCAGCAGCTTAGTTCCGGACAGGGTGGGAAACACTGAAGCTTTCTTT
CDR3 protein: CASSLVPDRVGNTEAFF

V gene: TRBV6-6
J gene: TRBJ1-5
D gene: NA
clone size: NA
CDR3 DNA: TGTGCCAGCAGAAGTCTTAATCAGCCCCAGCATTTT
CDR3 protein: CASRSLNQPQHF

V gene: TRBV10-2
J gene: TRBJ1-6
D gene: NA
clone size: NA
CDR3 DNA: TGCGCCAGCAGAGAGGGACTTGTGAATTCACCCCTCCACTTT
CDR3 protein: CASREGLVNSPLHF

V gene: TRBV7-8
J gene: TRBJ1-5
D gene: TRBD1
clone size: NA
CDR3 DNA: TGTGCCAGCAGCTCGGACAGGGCCAAGCGCAATCAGCCCCAGCATTTT
CDR3 protein: CASSSDRAKRNQPQHF

V gene: TRBV10-3
J gene: TRBJ2-1
D gene: TRBD1
clone size: NA
CDR3 DNA: TGTGCCACCGGGACAGTGTCGGACAATGAGCAGTTCTTC
CDR3 protein: CATGTVSDNEQFF

V gene: TRBV28
J gene: TRBJ1-2
D gene: NA
clone size: NA
CDR3 DNA: TGTGCCAGCAGCCCCCGACAGAACGGATATGGCTACACCTTC
CDR3 protein: CASSPRQNGYGYTF

V gene: TRBV18
J gene: TRBJ2-7
D gene: TRBD2
clone size: NA
CDR3 DNA: TGTGCCAGCTCACTACCAGCGGGGGAGGGGCTCGAGCAGTACTTC
CDR3 protein: CASSLPAGEGLEQYF

V gene: TRBV15
J gene: TRBJ1-2
D gene: TRBD1
clone size: once
CDR3 DNA: TGTGCCACCAGCAGGAGTGGGACAGCCTATGGCTACACCTTC
CDR3 protein: CATSRSGTAYGYTF

V gene: TRBV6-1
J gene: TRBJ1-2
D gene: NA
clone size: NA
CDR3 DNA: TGTGCCAGCAGTGAGGGCCTGATGACAGTTTACTATGGCTACACCTTC
CDR3 protein: CASSEGLMTVYYGYTF

V gene: TRBV29-1
J gene: TRBJ1-1
D gene: NA
clone size: NA
CDR3 DNA: TGCAGCGTTGCCCCGGGACCGCTACGAGGGGAAGCTTTCTTT
CDR3 protein: CSVAPGPLRGEAFF

V gene: TRBV9
J gene: TRBJ2-7
D gene: NA
clone size: NA
CDR3 DNA: TGTGCCAGCAGCGTAGCCCAGGTGGTGGGCGAGCAGTACTTC
CDR3 protein: CASSVAQVVGEQYF

V gene: TRBV29-1
J gene: TRBJ2-1
D gene: NA
clone size: once
CDR3 DNA: TGCAGCTTCGACAGGCTGGACTACAATGAGCAGTTCTTC
CDR3 protein: CSFDRLDYNEQFF

V gene: TRBV19
J gene: TRBJ2-7
D gene: NA
clone size: NA
CDR3 DNA: TGTGCCAGTAGTATCTCGTATCACGACGCCTACGAGCAGTACTTC
CDR3 protein: CASSISYHDAYEQYF

V gene: TRBV27
J gene: TRBJ1-1
D gene: NA
clone size: NA
CDR3 DNA: TGTGCCAGCAGGGACCTGAGTGGGGGGGGGACTGAAGCTTTCTTT
CDR3 protein: CASRDLSGGGTEAFF

V gene: TRBV25-1
J gene: TRBJ1-1
D gene: NA
clone size: NA
CDR3 DNA: TGTGCCAGTAGTGGGGTAAACACTGAAGCTTTCTTT
CDR3 protein: CASSGVNTEAFF

V gene: TRBV11-2
J gene: TRBJ2-1
D gene: NA
clone size: NA
CDR3 DNA: TGTGCCAGCAGCTCCGACAGAAACTACAATGAGCAGTTCTTC
CDR3 protein: CASSSDRNYNEQFF

V gene: TRBV6-1
J gene: TRBJ2-7
D gene: TRBD1
clone size: NA
CDR3 DNA: TGTGCCACAAGGGGACAGGGGGCTAAGGGCGAGCAGTACTTC
CDR3 protein: CATRGQGAKGEQYF